What follows are 28 T cell receptor beta chains derived from one specimen sequenced in a study of cytomegalovirus exposure and HLA in healthy donors. The primer mix had 60 Vbeta and 13 Jbeta primers. Using immunoSEQ multiplex PCR, the repertoire was profiled, and TCRdb retains in-frame clones only, with some absent. The repertoire includes about 160,000 clones, 84% of them detected once, and 1.9% sits in the top ten. The sequencing input was PBMCs. These TCRs come from a man younger than 35 in good health and CMV-seronegative.

This clone was detected once. The J gene is TRBJ1-2, the V gene TRBV14; TRBD1 might be the D (5 bases). The CDR3 is 14 amino acids. Trimming removed 3 bases at V and 5 bases at J, with 13 bases between. Germline V gene data show CDR1 as SGHDN and CDR2 as FVKESK. CDR3 DNA sequence: TGTGCCAGCAGCCAGGCGGGACGCCCTTATGGCTACACCTTC. Protein: CASSQAGRPYGYTF.

The V and J genes are TRBV5-1 and TRBJ1-5; D gene uncertain. Trimming took off 1 base at V and 4 bases at J, with 12 bases between the two ends. Germline CDR1 and CDR2: SGHRS and YFSETQ. This CDR3 region has 15 residues. The CDR3 DNA is TGCGCCAGCAGCTTGAACAGTGGAACGAATCAGCCCCAGCATTTT. Translated, it gives CASSLNSGTNQPQHF.

The genes are TRBV9 and TRBJ1-5; D not certain. The CDR3 runs to 14 residues. Trimming took off 1 base at V and 1 base at J, with 6 bases between the two ends. CDR1 SGDLS and CDR2 YYNGEE come from the germline V gene. The CDR3 coding sequence is TGTGCCAGCAGCGTAACGGGAAGCAATCAGCCCCAGCATTTT. It codes for CASSVTGSNQPQHF. Full variable domain (rest looked up from reference TRBV9 and TRBJ1-5): DSGVTQTPKHLITATGQRVTLRCSPRSGDLSVYWYQQSLDQGLQFLIQYYNGEERAKGNILERFSAQQFPDLHSELNLSSLELGDSALYFCASSVTGSNQPQHFGDGTRLSIL.

This chain connects TRBV6-4 to TRBJ2-1, with 7 bases that match TRBD2. V was clipped by 5 bases and J by 5 bases; unmatched bases: 3. CDR3 length: 13 residues. Germline V lookup: CDR1 MRHNA, CDR2 SNTAGT. Here the CDR3 DNA reads TGTGCCAGCAGTCCCAGCGGGAACAATGAGCAGTTCTTC. Translated, it gives CASSPSGNNEQFF.

The chain is built from TRBV5-1 and TRBJ2-5; tentatively, D is TRBD1 (5 bases). The CDR3 is 13 amino acids. Trimming cost V 0 bases and J 6 bases, with 9 bases left between them. CDR1 and CDR2 from the germline V gene are SGHRS and YFSETQ. The CDR3 DNA sequence: TGCGCCAGCAGCTTGGACAGGATGAAGACCCAGTACTTC. Its translation is CASSLDRMKTQYF.

This chain uses TRBV7-3 with TRBJ2-3; D may be TRBD2 (5 bases). The CDR3 consists of 14 residues. Trimming left V 5 bases short and J 2 bases short, with 11 bases between. The germline gives CDR1 SGHTA, CDR2 FQGTGA. Here the CDR3 reads CASSLRGTTDTQYF. The CDR3 DNA reads as TGTGCCAGCAGCCTCCGGGGAACCACAGATACGCAGTATTTT.

The rearrangement links TRBV7-8 to TRBJ2-1; 9 nucleotides line up with TRBD2. V was pared by 4 bases and J by 4 bases, with 5 bases of the junction left unmatched. Germline assignment: CDR1 SGHVS and CDR2 FQNEAQ. The CDR3 covers 15 residues. The CDR3 reads CASSSREGPYNEQFF. CDR3 nucleotides: TGTGCCAGCAGCTCGCGGGAGGGCCCATACAATGAGCAGTTCTTC.

The J gene is TRBJ2-1, the V gene TRBV7-2; 9 bases map to TRBD1. CDR1 is SGHTA and CDR2 is FQGNSA in the germline V gene. There are 13 residues in the CDR3. With 7 bases clipped from V and 7 bases from J, the junction kept 5 bases outside the gene matches. The CDR3 bases are TGTGCCAGCACAGTCGACAGGGGGAATGAGCAGTTCTTC. Translated: CASTVDRGNEQFF.

This clone was detected once. The V and J genes are TRBV5-1 and TRBJ1-1; tentatively, D is TRBD1 (5 bases). The germline gives CDR1 SGHRS, CDR2 YFSETQ. V shed 0 bases and J shed 4 bases, with 7 bases lying between them. The CDR3 loop spans 13 amino acids. CDR3 region: CASSLADSTEAFF. CDR3 bases: TGCGCCAGCAGCTTGGCTGACAGCACTGAAGCTTTCTTT. The variable domain in full, with the rest retrieved from reference TRBV5-1 and TRBJ1-1, is KAGVTQTPRYLIKTRGQQVTLSCSPISGHRSVSWYQQTPGQGLQFLFEYFSETQRNKGNFPGRFSGRQFSNSRSEMNVSTLELGDSALYLCASSLADSTEAFFGQGTRLTVV.

V gene TRBV5-1 combines with J gene TRBJ2-3, with TRBD1 as a possible D gene (5 bases). Trimming took off 4 bases at V and 2 bases at J, with 17 bases between the two ends. The CDR3 has 16 residues. In germline, CDR1 is SGHRS, CDR2 YFSETQ. The CDR3 loop reads CASSIRQLDPTDTQYF. CDR3 bases: TGCGCCAGCAGCATAAGACAGCTCGACCCCACAGATACGCAGTATTTT.

The chain has TRBV2 and TRBJ1-1; a possible D gene is TRBD1 (5 bases). The V gene lost 11 bases and the J gene lost 4 bases, with 14 bases spanning the gap. Germline V gives CDR1 SNHLY, CDR2 FYNNEI. The CDR3 consists of 12 residues. This CDR3 is CASGSRVTEAFF. CDR3 nucleotide sequence: TGTGCCTCCGGGAGCAGGGTCACTGAAGCTTTCTTT.

The chain is built from TRBV9 and TRBJ1-5, with unresolved D. Trimming stripped 4 bases from V and 5 bases from J, with 10 bases between. This CDR3 contains 13 residues. Germline lookup yields CDR1 SGDLS and CDR2 YYNGEE. This CDR3 is CASSPRSDQPQHF. DNA of the CDR3: TGTGCCAGCAGCCCCAGATCCGATCAGCCCCAGCATTTT.

CDR3 DNA sequence: TGTGCCAGCAGCGTCGACAGGGAACTTGGCACCGGGGAGCTGTTTTTT. Residues: CASSVDRELGTGELFF. The rearrangement uses TRBV2 and TRBJ2-2; 7 positions agree with TRBD1. The germline V gene has CDR1 SNHLY and CDR2 FYNNEI. The length of the CDR3 is 16 residues. V was clipped by 6 bases and J by 4 bases; unmatched bases: 11.

The J gene is TRBJ1-5, the V gene TRBV28; maybe TRBD1 (6 bases). There are 15 residues in the CDR3. CDR1 and CDR2 (germline): MDHEN, SYDVKM. V was trimmed by 3 bases and J by 3 bases, leaving 12 bases between them. CDR3 loop: CASSLIRTVNQPQHF. Written as DNA, the CDR3 is TGTGCCAGCAGTTTGATTCGGACAGTCAATCAGCCCCAGCATTTT.

This chain connects TRBV7-8 to TRBJ2-1, with D hard to call. The V gene lost 1 base and the J gene lost 9 bases, with 7 bases spanning the gap. This CDR3 has 12 residues. The germline gives CDR1 SGHVS, CDR2 FQNEAQ. The CDR3 loop reads CASSLVRSEQFF. CDR3 bases: TGTGCCAGCAGCTTAGTAAGGAGTGAGCAGTTCTTC.

V and J are TRBV30 and TRBJ2-2, with D possibly matching TRBD1 (6 bases). This CDR3 comprises 14 residues. V was trimmed by 6 bases and J by 6 bases, leaving 17 bases between them. CDR1 is GTSNPN, CDR2 SVGIG, per germline (reference sequence). CDR3 amino acids: CACTSRGLPGELFF. In DNA, the CDR3 is TGTGCCTGCACCAGTAGGGGGTTACCCGGGGAGCTGTTTTTT.

This chain links TRBV6-6 with TRBJ2-4, with a weak D call TRBD2 (7 bases). The CDR3 extends over 15 amino acids. Germline V lookup: CDR1 MNHNY, CDR2 SVGAGI (reference sequence). V was cut by 0 bases and J by 7 bases, with 13 bases left in between. The DNA of the CDR3 is TGTGCCAGCAGTTACTCGGCGGGGGCACCGAACATTCAGTACTTC. Amino acid sequence: CASSYSAGAPNIQYF.

V and J are TRBV30 and TRBJ2-7; D gene unclear. CDR1 is GTSNPN, CDR2 SVGIG, per germline (reference sequence). This CDR3 contains 12 residues. V dropped 1 base and J dropped 2 bases, with 6 bases sitting between them. CDR3 in DNA: TGTGCCTGGAGTGACAGTACCTACGAGCAGTACTTC. It yields the protein CAWSDSTYEQYF. The full variable domain, with the rest looked up from reference TRBV30 and TRBJ2-7, is SQTIHQWPATLVQPVGSPLSLECTVEGTSNPNLYWYRQAAGRGLQLLFYSVGIGQISSEVPQNLSASRPQDRQFILSSKKLLLSDSGFYLCAWSDSTYEQYFGPGTRLTVT.

This chain links TRBV9 with TRBJ2-3; D is possibly TRBD1 (5 bases). The CDR3 covers 16 residues. Trimming removed 3 bases at V and 2 bases at J, with 16 bases between. The V gene's germline CDR1 is SGDLS and CDR2 YYNGEE. Written as DNA, the CDR3 is TGTGCCAGCAGCGCCGCGTCAATCAGGGCCACAGATACGCAGTATTTT. Translated, it gives CASSAASIRATDTQYF.

J is TRBJ1-5 and V is TRBV4-2; no firm D call. The ends were cut back, 2 bases at V and 0 bases at J, with 8 bases in the middle. The CDR3 covers 15 residues. Germline CDR1 is LGHNA and CDR2 is YNFKEQ. For the CDR3, the DNA is TGTGCCAGCAGCCAATCGTCCGTTAGCAATCAGCCCCAGCATTTT. It is translated as CASSQSSVSNQPQHF.

The chain employs TRBV5-4 and TRBJ2-7; D may be TRBD1 (6 bases). The CDR3 runs to 15 residues. Trimming removed 3 bases at V and 2 bases at J, with 15 bases between. CDR1 is SGHNT, CDR2 YYREEE, per germline (reference sequence). Here the CDR3 reads CASSSTRQDPYEQYF. CDR3 DNA: TGTGCCAGCAGCTCGACTCGACAGGACCCCTACGAGCAGTACTTC.

The CDR3 nucleotides read TGTGCCAGCAGCTCCAGGACTAGCGGGAGGTACGAGCAGTACTTC. Residues: CASSSRTSGRYEQYF. The chain employs TRBV7-2 and TRBJ2-7, with 14 bases lining up with TRBD2. CDR3 length: 15 amino acids. J gave up 4 bases and V 4 bases, and 3 bases lay outside the gene matches. Per the germline V gene, CDR1 is SGHTA and CDR2 is FQGNSA.

This rearrangement joins TRBV6-5 to TRBJ1-6; 9 positions match TRBD1. The CDR3 covers 15 residues. The ends lost 7 bases at V and 5 bases at J; junction bases unmatched: 6. Germline V gene data show CDR1 as MNHEY and CDR2 as SVGAGI. CDR3 DNA sequence: TGTGCCAGCAAAGCGGGGACAGGGAATAATTCACCCCTCCACTTT. It translates to CASKAGTGNNSPLHF.

The rearrangement links TRBV19 to TRBJ1-5; 7 bases fit TRBD1. The V gene's germline CDR1 is LNHDA and CDR2 SQIVND (reference sequence). The CDR3 totals 14 residues. The V and J ends lost 6 bases and 2 bases, in that order; junction bases with no gene match: 4. CDR3 DNA: TGTGCCAGTAGGCCAGGGACAGGCAATCAGCCCCAGCATTTT. This sequence encodes CASRPGTGNQPQHF.

The chain employs TRBV5-5 and TRBJ1-4; D not certain. Germline values: CDR1 SGHKS, CDR2 YYEKEE (reference sequence). This CDR3 is 14 amino acids long. Trimming pared 2 bases from V and 3 bases from J, leaving 8 bases between. The CDR3 DNA sequence: TGTGCCAGCAGCTTCCCGGGGTCTAATGAAAAACTGTTTTTT. As protein: CASSFPGSNEKLFF.

CDR3 protein: CASSLVGRDAEAFF. CDR3 DNA sequence: TGTGCCAGCAGCTTAGTTGGGCGGGACGCTGAAGCTTTCTTT. V gene TRBV7-9 combines with J gene TRBJ1-1; D is possibly TRBD1 (5 bases). CDR1 and CDR2 (germline): SEHNR, FQNEAQ (reference sequence). The CDR3 sequence is 14 residues long. Trimming shortened V by 1 base and J by 6 bases, and 12 bases separated the two germline ends.

The V call is TRBV4-3, the J call TRBJ2-1, with 8 bases identical to TRBD2. CDR3 size: 16 residues. V lost 1 base, J lost 5 bases, and 7 bases stayed unmatched. CDR1 and CDR2 (germline): LGHNA, YSLEER. Here the CDR3 DNA reads TGCGCCAGCAGCCAAGTCGGGGGGGCCCCCAACAATGAGCAGTTCTTC. Residues: CASSQVGGAPNNEQFF.

Written as DNA, the CDR3 is TGCGCCAGCGGGGGGGCCTATAATTCACCCCTCCACTTT. Amino acids: CASGGAYNSPLHF. The chain is built from TRBV23-1 and TRBJ1-6; D is possibly TRBD1 (5 bases). TRBV23-1 is an open reading frame, and its role is uncertain. Trimming shortened V by 8 bases and J by 2 bases, and 7 bases separated the two germline ends. The CDR3 is 13 amino acids.